The 8 T cell receptor beta chains below all came from one sample that was sequenced in a study of blood T cell repertoires in COVID-19. Only in-frame clones appear in the TCRdb table, and some are missing; sequencing was by immunoSEQ multiplex PCR. The sample holds tens of thousands of clones, roughly 86% seen once. The sample comprised peripheral blood. The receptors derive from a woman aged 80 or over in a cohort sampled during active or convalescent COVID-19.

The V and J genes are TRBV19 and TRBJ2-1; 7 nucleotides match TRBD2. V dropped 3 bases and J dropped 15; count of bases not matched to a gene: 8. Germline CDR1 reads LNHDA; CDR2 reads SQIVND (reference sequence). CDR3 length: 12 residues. The CDR3 sequence is CASSMRRELRFF. The CDR3 nucleotides read TGTGCCAGTAGTATGAGGCGGGAGTTAAGGTTCTTC.

This rearrangement joins TRBV11-2 to TRBJ2-1; TRBD2 might be the D (6 bases). Trimming left V 4 bases short and J 4 bases short, with 23 bases between. This CDR3 comprises 18 residues. The germline V gene encodes CDR1 SGHAT and CDR2 FQNNGV. DNA for the CDR3: TGTGCCAGCAGCTCCTCAACTTGGGGACTGAGTCGTTACAATGAGCAGTTCTTC. Translating it yields CASSSSTWGLSRYNEQFF.

V is TRBV9 and J is TRBJ1-4, with a weak D call TRBD1 (5 bases). The CDR3 consists of 11 residues. Germline V gene lookup returns CDR1 SGDLS and CDR2 YYNGEE. V was cut by 4 bases and J by 10 bases, with 8 bases left in between. CDR3 sequence reads: CASSTGGKLFF. The CDR3 DNA reads as TGTGCCAGCAGCACCGGGGGAAAACTGTTTTTT.

The rearrangement links TRBV24-1 to TRBJ1-1; tentatively, D is TRBD1 (5 bases). The length of the CDR3 is 13 residues. Trimming took off 4 bases at V and 1 base at J, with 6 bases between the two ends. CDR1 is KGHDR, CDR2 SFDVKD, per germline. In DNA, the CDR3 is TGTGCCACCAGTGAGACAGCGAACACTGAAGCTTTCTTT. Translated: CATSETANTEAFF.

V gene TRBV6-5 combines with J gene TRBJ1-6; D gene unclear. Looked up from germline, CDR1 is MNHEY and CDR2 is SVGAGI. The CDR3 extends over 15 amino acids. V shed 6 bases and J shed 8 bases, with 17 bases lying between them. CDR3 amino acids: CASSFAPSGDSPLHF. CDR3 nucleotides: TGTGCCAGCAGCTTCGCGCCCTCCGGGGATTCACCCCTCCACTTT.

Remarks on this clone: A junction boundary mismatches the germline segment, possibly from a read error. The rearrangement uses TRBV11-3 and TRBJ2-7; TRBD1 agrees at 9 bases. This CDR3 is built from 14 residues. Germline CDR1 and CDR2: SGHNT and YENEEA. The CDR3 region has the DNA TGTGCCAGAGCCCTAAGGGACAGGGTCGGACAGCAGGAGTTC. Its protein product is CARALRDRVGQQEF.

The chain has TRBV3-1 (or the pseudogene TRBV3-2) and TRBJ1-1; D remains ambiguous. Looked up from germline, CDR1 is LGHDT and CDR2 is YNNKEL (reference sequence). The CDR3 loop spans 13 amino acids. The V end lost 5 bases, the J end lost 4 bases, and 11 bases lay between the germline ends. CDR3 loop: CASSAFLGTEAFF. Here the CDR3 DNA reads TGTGCCAGCAGCGCCTTTCTCGGCACTGAAGCTTTCTTT.

This chain uses TRBV7-9 with TRBJ2-2, with 13 bases lining up with TRBD2. The V segment lost 6 bases and the J segment 4 bases; nucleotides outside the gene matches: 5. Germline V gene sequence: CDR1 SEHNR, CDR2 FQNEAQ (reference sequence). The CDR3 runs to 16 residues. The CDR3 sequence is CASSRTSGSPTGELFF. CDR3 sequence (DNA): TGTGCCAGCAGTCGGACTAGCGGGAGTCCCACCGGGGAGCTGTTTTTT.